Listed here is a single T cell receptor beta chain. V was pared by 2 bases and J by 1 base, with 8 bases between. The CDR3 spans 14 residues. Germline CDR1 reads SGHRS; CDR2 reads YFSETQ. These data originate in a study of blood T cell repertoires in COVID-19. Study in general: PBMCs, B-cell-depleted T cells, or T cells provided the cDNA or gDNA that made up the material.

Clones were read by immunoSEQ multiplex PCR, and TCRdb kept only the in-frame ones, dropping some. The data contain tens of thousands of clones, more than 75% of them singletons. The origin of this receptor is a human donor in a cohort sampled during active COVID-19. The V gene is TRBV5-1, the J gene TRBJ2-3; D is perhaps TRBD2 (6 bases). Specimen: peripheral blood. CDR3 sequence reads: CASSLIAGTDTQYF. Written as DNA, the CDR3 is TGCGCCAGCAGCTTAATAGCGGGCACAGATACGCAGTATTTT.